The 2 T cell receptor beta chains below were found in one sample sequenced in a study of OX40 agonist ivuxolimab in advanced cancers. The method was immunoSEQ multiplex PCR; TCRdb's version includes in-frame clones alone and lacks a portion of them. The sample comprises some 100,000 clones, 80% to 90% of which are singletons, and 1% to 1.3% rests with the top ten. The sequencing used CD4+ or CD8+ T cells sorted from blood, collected in a trial of the OX40 agonist ivuxolimab. The source of these receptors is an adult with an advanced solid tumor such as melanoma, head and neck, liver or kidney cancer.

The rearrangement joins TRBV7-2 to TRBJ2-7; 7 bases fit TRBD2. Germline CDR1 reads SGHTA; CDR2 reads FQGNSA. Trimming at V came to 5 bases and at J to 8 bases, leaving 9 bases not matched to a gene. The CDR3 loop spans 13 amino acids. As DNA, the CDR3 is TGTGCCAGCAGCATAACTAGCGCCTCTAAGCAGTACGTC. Amino acids: CASSITSASKQYV.

This rearrangement joins TRBV9 to TRBJ2-5; 9 bases match TRBD2. This CDR3 comprises 15 residues. Losses at the gene ends were 1 base for V and 5 bases for J; bases not matched to a gene: 6. Germline loops: CDR1 SGDLS, CDR2 YYNGEE. CDR3 amino acids: CASSVTSGRGETQYF. The DNA for the CDR3 is TGTGCCAGCAGCGTAACTAGCGGGCGAGGGGAGACCCAGTACTTC.